This T cell receptor (beta chain) stems from a study of T cell responses to AZD1222 COVID-19 vaccine. Study-level results: Unmutated variant regions are reportedly the target of nearly half of TCRs that are spike-specific. Seropositive at baseline were only six AZD1222 recipients. Donors, mostly white British, included more females; clonal diversity was possibly underestimated.

Germline CDR1 MNHEY, CDR2 SVGAGI. This CDR3 has 14 residues. Trimming took 5 bases from V and 6 from J; bases not matched to a gene: 7. Data came from immunoSEQ multiplex PCR; TCRdb stores just in-frame clones and leaves some out. This sample yields about 110,000 clones, of which around nine tenths are seen a single time; around a sixth belongs to the top ten. A remark on this clone: What it binds is unknown.

This specimen consisted of peripheral blood, obtained on day 0 of AZD1222 vaccination. This chain uses TRBV6-5 with TRBJ2-3; TRBD1 agrees at 8 bases. This sequence was found in an adult in good health. This chain's CDR3 is CASSQQGDRDTQYF. The CDR3 DNA sequence: TGTGCCAGCAGTCAACAGGGGGATAGGGATACGCAGTATTTT.